The 26 T cell receptor beta chains listed next were all sequenced from one sample in a study of blood T cells in healthy people across ages (dated by TCRdb to between 2014 and 2017). Receptor libraries were prepared by 5' RACE. Sequencing used an Illumina HiSeq 2500. A second PCR of roughly 7 to 12 cycles was run with a J-beta primer mix and a sample-barcoded 5' primer. TCRdb reanalyzed the raw reads on its own, using fastp at Q25 for trimming and MiXCR for clone calling, and kept in-frame beta chains. When rows share a CDR3 protein, they turn into one entry using the most common DNA and genes. For this sample there are approximately 1.5 million distinct CDR3 sequences; 34% appear just once. The ten top clones hold over 9% of the sample. The sequenced sample was blood. The receptors derive from a young woman in good health.

The sample holds a few counts of this clonotype. This chain uses TRBV7-8 with TRBJ1-6; no reliable D call. Germline V gene data show CDR1 as SGHVS and CDR2 as FQNEAQ. Trimming stripped 1 base from V and 0 bases from J, with 10 bases between. This CDR3 contains 17 residues. As DNA, the CDR3 is TGTGCCAGCAGCTTAGGTGGTCTCAGCTCCTATAATTCACCCCTCCACTTT. Amino acid sequence: CASSLGGLSSYNSPLHF.

This chain links TRBV10-3 with TRBJ2-5; the match to TRBD1 covers 7 bases. This CDR3 is 13 amino acids long. The V segment lost 6 bases and the J segment 5 bases; nucleotides outside the gene matches: 6. Germline-derived CDR1 and CDR2 are ENHRY and SYGVKD. In DNA, the CDR3 is TGTGCCATCAGAAGGGGGCGGCAGGAGACCCAGTACTTC. This gives the protein CAIRRGRQETQYF.

The V and J genes are TRBV20-1 and TRBJ2-3; D might be TRBD2 (5 bases). Trimming took 0 bases from V and 5 from J, leaving 12 bases between them. The germline V gene encodes CDR1 DFQATT and CDR2 SNEGSKA (reference sequence). This CDR3 comprises 14 residues. In nucleotides, the CDR3 is TGCAGTGCTAGAGACCTCAAACGGGAAGATACGCAGTATTTT. Protein: CSARDLKREDTQYF.

This clonotype came up a few times. The chain couples TRBV4-1 to TRBJ2-1; a weak D match, TRBD1 (6 bases). V dropped 3 bases and J dropped 5 bases, with 14 bases sitting between them. Germline V gives CDR1 MGHRA, CDR2 YSYEKL. The CDR3 is made up of 15 amino acids. The DNA for the CDR3 is TGCGCCAGCAGCCAGGGCCGGACAGCCAACAATGAGCAGTTCTTC. Protein sequence: CASSQGRTANNEQFF.

This clonotype occurred a few times. This chain uses TRBV9 with TRBJ2-3; the match to TRBD2 covers 9 bases. The CDR3 is 17 residues long. Trimming cost V 2 bases and J 2 bases; bases outside gene matches: 9. Per germline, CDR1 SGDLS and CDR2 YYNGEE. The DNA of the CDR3 is TGTGCCAGCAGCGTGGGGGGGACTAGCCTTCCCACAGATACGCAGTATTTT. Translated, it gives CASSVGGTSLPTDTQYF.

The J gene is TRBJ2-5, the V gene TRBV5-1; 9 nucleotides match TRBD1. CDR3 length: 14 amino acids. J gave up 3 bases and V 3 bases, and 3 bases lay outside the gene matches. Germline lookup yields CDR1 SGHRS and CDR2 YFSETQ. CDR3 sequence (DNA): TGCGCCAGCAGCTGGCGGGACAGGGAAGAGACCCAGTACTTC. Encoded protein: CASSWRDREETQYF.

This clonotype turned up a few times. The chain uses TRBV10-2 and TRBJ2-5, with D tentatively TRBD2 (5 bases). V was shortened by 8 bases and J by 5 bases, with 15 bases between the two germline ends. From germline, CDR1 is WSHSY and CDR2 SAAADI. The CDR3 length is 13 residues. The CDR3 reads CASGIGSGETQYF. Here the CDR3 DNA reads TGCGCCAGCGGCATTGGGTCGGGGGAGACCCAGTACTTC.

This clonotype has at least ten counts. The V call is TRBV4-1, the J call TRBJ1-2; D ambiguous. Trimming removed 4 bases at V and 2 bases at J, with 14 bases between. Germline CDR1 reads MGHRA; CDR2 reads YSYEKL. The CDR3 is 15 residues long. CDR3 in amino acids: CASSPKEQSNYGYTF. The DNA for the CDR3 is TGCGCCAGCAGCCCAAAGGAGCAGTCGAACTATGGCTACACCTTC.

Here the CDR3 reads CASSLDGPMDYELYF. CDR3 nucleotides: TGTGCCAGCAGCCTGGATGGGCCGATGGACTACGAGCTGTACTTC. The V and J genes are TRBV28 and TRBJ2-4; tentatively, D is TRBD2 (6 bases). The CDR3 runs to 15 residues. The ends were cut back, 6 bases at V and 15 bases at J, with 27 bases in the middle. Germline V lookup: CDR1 MDHEN, CDR2 SYDVKM.

This clonotype was observed a few times. CDR3 DNA: TGTGCCAGCAGTTACCGGCTAGCCGAGCCCTACGAGCAGTACTTC. Translation: CASSYRLAEPYEQYF. The chain has TRBV6-2 or TRBV6-3 and TRBJ2-7; D perhaps matches TRBD2 (5 bases). This CDR3 is 15 amino acids long. Germline V gene sequence: CDR1 MNHEY, CDR2 SVGEGT. V was trimmed by 2 bases and J by 2 bases, leaving 13 bases between them.

The J gene is TRBJ1-5, the V gene TRBV28; D is perhaps TRBD1 (6 bases). The ends were cut back, 6 bases at V and 7 bases at J, with 16 bases in the middle. CDR1 is MDHEN and CDR2 is SYDVKM in the germline V gene. CDR3 length: 14 residues. The DNA for the CDR3 is TGTGCCAGCAGCCTGAGGTCGGGGGCGCAGCCCCAGCATTTT. Translated, it gives CASSLRSGAQPQHF.

V and J are TRBV20-1 and TRBJ1-5, with D possibly being TRBD1 (6 bases). Deletions cut 0 bases from V and 3 bases from J, with 12 bases between. CDR3 size: 15 residues. Per germline, CDR1 DFQATT and CDR2 SNEGSKA (reference sequence). CDR3 coding DNA: TGCAGTGCTAGAGACCAGGGGATTCTCAATCAGCCCCAGCATTTT. This codes for CSARDQGILNQPQHF.

V is TRBV4-1 and J is TRBJ2-5, with 9 positions matching TRBD1. The J call may be wrong; the DNA end is better matched by TRBJ2-7. CDR1 and CDR2 from the germline V gene are MGHRA and YSYEKL. CDR3 size: 15 residues. This CDR3 reads CASSQARTGVDEQYF. CDR3 coding DNA: TGCGCCAGCAGCCAAGCCCGGACAGGGGTCGACGAGCAGTACTTC.

In the case of this clonotype: A much larger clone sits a single nucleotide away, making a read error possible. The chain employs TRBV7-6 and TRBJ2-7, with 9 bases lining up with TRBD2. V gave up 5 bases and J gave up 5 bases; unmatched junction bases: 7. Germline loops: CDR1 SGHVS, CDR2 FNYEAQ. CDR3 length: 14 residues. The CDR3 here is CASSGASGANEQYF. CDR3 nucleotide sequence: TGTGCCAGCAGCGGGGCTAGCGGGGCTAACGAGCAGTACTTC.

The chain uses TRBV5-5 and TRBJ2-5; a weak D match, TRBD1 (5 bases). CDR3 size: 14 residues. Trimming removed 3 bases from V and 2 bases from J, with 11 bases in between. Germline V gene lookup returns CDR1 SGHKS and CDR2 YYEKEE (reference sequence). CDR3 region: CASSWAGQQETQYF. The CDR3 DNA reads TGTGCCAGCAGCTGGGCAGGGCAGCAAGAGACCCAGTACTTC.

In this sample, this clonotype turned up many times. The rearrangement joins TRBV20-1 to TRBJ2-3, with D perhaps matching TRBD1 or TRBD2 (5 bases each). Trimming cost V 3 bases and J 4 bases, with 17 bases left between them. The CDR3 extends over 15 amino acids. Germline V gene sequence: CDR1 DFQATT, CDR2 SNEGSKA (reference sequence). CDR3 region: CSASPAQLGADTQYF. Here the CDR3 DNA reads TGCAGTGCTAGCCCGGCGCAATTGGGGGCAGATACGCAGTATTTT.

This clonotype turned up a few times. CDR3 amino acids: CASSRAGGANTGELFF. The CDR3 bases are TGTGCCAGCAGCCGAGCAGGGGGCGCGAACACCGGGGAGCTGTTTTTT. The chain uses TRBV9 and TRBJ2-2; TRBD1 matches 8 bases. CDR3 length: 16 residues. CDR1 SGDLS and CDR2 YYNGEE come from the germline V gene. V shed 4 bases and J 0 bases; nucleotides not matched to a gene: 5.

This clonotype has ten or more counts. The rearrangement links TRBV29-1 to TRBJ2-1, with 10 bases identical to TRBD2. The CDR3 totals 14 residues. Germline lookup yields CDR1 SQVTM and CDR2 ANQGSEA. The junction had 6 bases not matched to a gene; V was cut back by 6 bases and J by 4 bases. CDR3 amino acids: CSVAGTSEYNEQFF. In DNA, the CDR3 is TGCAGCGTCGCCGGGACTAGCGAGTACAATGAGCAGTTCTTC.

This clonotype has only a few counts. The limits of the CDR3 on the DNA are not certain, so only TCRdb's listed CDR3 is given. The chain joins TRBV27 to TRBJ2-1; TRBD1 was called by the table and not checked on the DNA. The CDR3 has 14 amino acids, counting both end residues. Germline CDR1 is MNHEY and CDR2 is SMNVEV (reference sequence). The CDR3 loop is CASSSSTKGGEQFF.

V and J are TRBV3-1 and TRBJ2-5, with 13 bases fitting TRBD2. V was pared by 6 bases and J by 1 base, with 8 bases of the junction left unmatched. The CDR3 contains 17 residues. Germline V CDR1 and CDR2: LGHDT, YNNKEL (reference sequence). CDR3 amino acids: CASSSGTSGEVQETQYF. In nucleotides, the CDR3 is TGTGCCAGCAGTAGCGGGACTAGCGGGGAGGTCCAAGAGACCCAGTACTTC.

This clonotype was detected only a few times. The chain has TRBV20-1 and TRBJ2-3; 8 bases fit TRBD2. V shed 6 bases and J 4 bases; nucleotides not matched to a gene: 9. CDR3 size: 14 residues. Germline CDR1 reads DFQATT; CDR2 reads SNEGSKA (reference sequence). Here the CDR3 DNA reads TGCAGTGCCTCCGGGGGGGGAGGGCCAGATACGCAGTATTTT. The encoded protein is CSASGGGGPDTQYF.

Details on this clonotype: Relative to the germline gene, one junction end is altered; a read error may explain this. The chain employs TRBV29-1 and TRBJ2-4; 7 bases agree with TRBD1. Germline V CDR1 and CDR2: SQVTM, ANQGSEA. The CDR3 has 11 residues. The CDR3 region has the DNA TGCAGCGTTGAAGATCAGGGACAGAACCACTTC. Translation: CSVEDQGQNHF.

The J gene is TRBJ2-1, the V gene TRBV4-1, with a weak D call TRBD2 (5 bases). The germline V gene encodes CDR1 MGHRA and CDR2 YSYEKL. Trimming removed 4 bases at V and 3 bases at J, with 13 bases between. The CDR3 loop spans 15 amino acids. CDR3 bases: TGCGCCAGCAGCCCTTTTGTCGGGGTCTACAATGAGCAGTTCTTC. Translation: CASSPFVGVYNEQFF.

This clonotype was observed at least ten times. The chain is built from TRBV10-3 and TRBJ2-1; 9 bases are a match to TRBD2. Trimming at V came to 6 bases and at J to 9 bases, leaving 6 bases not matched to a gene. The germline gives CDR1 ENHRY, CDR2 SYGVKD. The CDR3 totals 13 residues. This CDR3 reads CAIREASGVEQFF. The CDR3 DNA is TGTGCCATCAGGGAGGCTAGCGGGGTTGAGCAGTTCTTC.

The sample holds a few counts of this clonotype. At one boundary the junction diverges from the germline segment, which might be a read error. This chain links TRBV28 with TRBJ2-5; 10 bases align to TRBD1. The CDR3 contains 14 residues. The V gene's germline CDR1 is MDHEN and CDR2 SYDVKM. Here the CDR3 reads CTSSSTGGGETQYF. Written as DNA, the CDR3 is TGTACCAGCAGTTCGACAGGGGGCGGGGAGACCCAGTACTTC.

The chain is built from TRBV12-3 or TRBV12-4 and TRBJ2-7, with unresolved D. The CDR3 is made up of 15 amino acids. V lost 3 bases, J lost 2 bases, and 14 bases lay in between. CDR3 nucleotide sequence: TGTGCCAGCAGTTTGCGCAGTTGGGTGGCCTACGAGCAGTACTTC. Its protein product is CASSLRSWVAYEQYF.